The 27 T cell receptor beta chains below come from one sample, sequenced in a study of synovial regulatory T cells in juvenile arthritis. TCRdb keeps only in-frame clones here, not all; method: immunoSEQ multiplex PCR. Its table lists 10,000 or so clones. Sequencing used Treg cells from blood. Described subset: remaining (HLA-DR-negative) circulating blood Treg cells. Receptors were obtained from a donor between 2 and 35 years old with juvenile idiopathic arthritis.

This clone is labeled medium-sized based on frequency. The V and J genes are TRBV19 and TRBJ1-6; TCRdb returns TRBD1, unconfirmable since there is no DNA. Germline lookup yields CDR1 LNHDA and CDR2 SQIVND (reference sequence). This CDR3 is built from 16 residues. No DNA is listed. CDR3 sequence reads: CASSIGQGGYNSPLHF. Full variable domain (remainder filled in from reference TRBV19 and TRBJ1-6): DGGITQSPKYLFRKEGQNVTLSCEQNLNHDAMYWYRQDPGQGLRLIYYSQIVNDFQKGDIAEGYSVSREKKESFPLTVTSAQKNPTAFYLCASSIGQGGYNSPLHFGNGTRLTVT.

The chain has TRBV4-1 and TRBJ2-7; TCRdb calls TRBD2, which cannot be checked without DNA. CDR1 is MGHRA, CDR2 YSYEKL, per germline. CDR3 size: 17 residues. DNA was not recorded. This CDR3 is CASSQVDFLPSPYEQYF.

The chain couples TRBV7-6 to TRBJ2-1; TCRdb indicates TRBD2, and absent DNA this call remains unverified. The germline V gene has CDR1 SGHVS and CDR2 FNYEAQ. This CDR3 comprises 15 residues. This entry has no DNA. CDR3 sequence: CASSSAGVLYNEQFF.

This rearrangement joins TRBV19 to TRBJ2-7; no DNA is available, so the TRBD1 call from TCRdb remains unchecked. Germline-derived CDR1 and CDR2 are LNHDA and SQIVND (reference sequence). The CDR3 covers 15 residues. No nucleotide data were recorded. The CDR3 loop is CASSTISGGVYEQYF. The full variable domain, in which reference TRBV19 and TRBJ2-7 provide the parts outside the CDR3, is DGGITQSPKYLFRKEGQNVTLSCEQNLNHDAMYWYRQDPGQGLRLIYYSQIVNDFQKGDIAEGYSVSREKKESFPLTVTSAQKNPTAFYLCASSTISGGVYEQYFGPGTRLTVT.

The rearrangement links TRBV6-5 to TRBJ1-1. The CDR3 is 11 amino acids. A DNA sequence was not provided. Germline assignment: CDR1 MNHEY and CDR2 SVGAGI. The CDR3 loop is CASSYPPGAFF.

The rearrangement links TRBV6-6 to TRBJ2-7; TCRdb calls TRBD1, which cannot be checked without DNA. Germline loops: CDR1 MNHNY, CDR2 SVGAGI (reference sequence). CDR3 length equals 16 residues. The protein alone is recorded here. Here the CDR3 reads CASSSRDRAVSYEQYF.

J is TRBJ2-7 and V is TRBV14; absent DNA, TCRdb's TRBD1 call cannot be checked. CDR1 is SGHDN and CDR2 is FVKESK in the germline V gene. CDR3 length equals 17 residues. The protein alone is recorded here. The CDR3 reads CASSQGRSGTGLYEQYF.

V gene TRBV6-6 combines with J gene TRBJ2-4; TCRdb's assignment of TRBD1 cannot be checked, as there is no DNA. This CDR3 comprises 10 residues. DNA is not on record. The germline CDR1 and CDR2 sequences are MNHNY and SVGAGI (reference sequence). CDR3 protein: CASKGQTSYF.

V gene TRBV11-2 combines with J gene TRBJ1-3. This CDR3 has 15 residues. The nucleotide record is missing. Germline V gene data show CDR1 as SGHAT and CDR2 as FQNNGV. The CDR3 here is CASSLDTRPGNTIYF.

V is TRBV6-7 and J is TRBJ2-7. TRBV6-7 is reported as an ORF; its role is uncertain. The length of the CDR3 is 15 residues. This entry has no DNA. The CDR3: CASNGGRRDPYEQYF.

The chain couples TRBV5-1 to TRBJ1-2; TCRdb proposes TRBD1, but this gene call is untestable without DNA. This CDR3 has 13 amino acids. No DNA accompanies this entry. The germline V gene encodes CDR1 SGHRS and CDR2 YFSETQ. The CDR3: CASSLQGTYGYTF.

This chain uses TRBV10-3 with TRBJ1-5; the D call from TCRdb, TRBD1, cannot be confirmed without DNA. The CDR3 length is 15 residues. No DNA is given. Per germline, CDR1 ENHRY and CDR2 SYGVKD. The CDR3 reads CAISQDSFSNQPQHF.

The chain is built from TRBV5-1 and TRBJ1-2; TCRdb calls TRBD1, which cannot be checked without DNA. The CDR3 is made up of 13 amino acids. Nucleotide data are not available. CDR1 is SGHRS, CDR2 YFSETQ, per germline. The CDR3 protein is CASSQGQGAGYTF.

The chain joins TRBV6-5 to TRBJ1-1; with no DNA, the TCRdb D assignment of TRBD1 cannot be verified. CDR1 and CDR2 from the germline V gene are MNHEY and SVGAGI. The CDR3 runs 11 residues. The DNA sequence is not available. The CDR3 sequence is CASSNSLEAFF.

Its frequency marks this clone as medium-sized. The rearrangement uses TRBV10-2 and TRBJ2-1; the TCRdb D gene call, TRBD2, has no DNA to confirm it. Germline V gene lookup returns CDR1 WSHSY and CDR2 SAAADI. CDR3 length: 15 amino acids. No DNA is given. The CDR3: CASKKGAGGPVEQFF.

The V and J genes are TRBV10-2 and TRBJ2-7; TCRdb selects TRBD1, and the lack of DNA leaves this call unchecked. CDR1 is WSHSY and CDR2 is SAAADI in the germline V gene. This CDR3 is 15 amino acids long. No coding sequence is recorded. CDR3 sequence reads: CASSSPGQGAYEQYF.

The chain uses TRBV28 and TRBJ2-7; the D call from TCRdb, TRBD2, cannot be confirmed without DNA. The CDR3 is 13 amino acids. No DNA has been recorded. Germline assignment: CDR1 MDHEN and CDR2 SYDVKM. The CDR3 sequence: CASGSGSSYEQYF. Full variable domain (outside the CDR3, taken from reference TRBV28 and TRBJ2-7): DVKVTQSSRYLVKRTGEKVFLECVQDMDHENMFWYRQDPGLGLRLIYFSYDVKMKEKGDIPEGYSVSREKKERFSLILESASTNQTSMYLCASGSGSSYEQYFGPGTRLTVT.

V is TRBV30 and J is TRBJ2-6; TCRdb's D call, TRBD1, is unchecked because there is no DNA. The germline V gene encodes CDR1 GTSNPN and CDR2 SVGIG (reference sequence). The CDR3 totals 15 residues. Only the protein sequence is given. The CDR3 sequence is CAWRSRQAGANVLTF. The whole variable domain, filled in from reference TRBV30 and TRBJ2-6, reads SQTIHQWPATLVQPVGSPLSLECTVEGTSNPNLYWYRQAAGRGLQLLFYSVGIGQISSEVPQNLSASRPQDRQFILSSKKLLLSDSGFYLCAWRSRQAGANVLTFGAGSRLTVL.

The chain is built from TRBV27 and TRBJ1-5. The CDR3 totals 13 residues. No coding sequence is recorded. The V gene's germline CDR1 is MNHEY and CDR2 SMNVEV (reference sequence). The CDR3 reads CASGRTQGQPQHF.

The chain links TRBV5-1 to TRBJ1-2; absent DNA, TCRdb's TRBD1 call cannot be checked. Germline V gene sequence: CDR1 SGHRS, CDR2 YFSETQ. The CDR3 sequence is 13 residues long. Only the protein is on record. The CDR3 protein is CASSGTGDYGYTF.

The chain joins TRBV2 to TRBJ2-7; TCRdb reports TRBD2, a call that lacks DNA to check it against. This CDR3 has 15 amino acids. No DNA is given. The germline gives CDR1 SNHLY, CDR2 FYNNEI. The CDR3 sequence is CASSETLAVSYEQYF.

This clone is called medium-sized based on its frequency. The V call is TRBV2, the J call TRBJ1-1; the TCRdb call, TRBD1, lacks DNA for checking. Germline V gives CDR1 SNHLY, CDR2 FYNNEI. This CDR3 is 14 amino acids long. This entry has no DNA. CDR3 sequence reads: CASHRSGQNTEAFF.

The chain is built from TRBV2 and TRBJ1-4; the TRBD1 assignment by TCRdb is unverifiable without DNA. From germline, CDR1 is SNHLY and CDR2 FYNNEI. This CDR3 has 14 amino acids. The record lacks a DNA sequence. CDR3 protein: CASSEDTRTEKLFF.

The chain recombines TRBV5-1 with TRBJ2-7. Germline lookup yields CDR1 SGHRS and CDR2 YFSETQ. There are 14 residues in the CDR3. No DNA sequence is on record. CDR3 amino acids: CASSLGSLSYEQYF.

The rearrangement joins TRBV7-9 to TRBJ2-7; TCRdb reports TRBD2, a call that lacks DNA to check it against. The CDR3 has 12 residues. No DNA was logged. The germline V gene has CDR1 SEHNR and CDR2 FQNEAQ (reference sequence). The CDR3 is CASSPSSYEQYF.

The chain is built from TRBV4-1 and TRBJ1-2; as DNA is missing, the TRBD1 call by TCRdb cannot be tested. CDR1 and CDR2 (germline): MGHRA, YSYEKL. CDR3 size: 14 residues. No DNA is listed. CDR3 in amino acids: CASTPTGTYYGYTF.

The CDR3 loop is CASMLVGTNYGYTF. V and J are TRBV28 and TRBJ1-2; TCRdb returns TRBD1, unconfirmable since there is no DNA. The CDR3 covers 14 residues. This entry has no DNA. The germline gives CDR1 MDHEN, CDR2 SYDVKM.